These 11 T cell receptor beta chains originate from one sample sequenced in a study of blood T cells in healthy people across ages. The second PCR ran roughly 6 to 11 cycles with a sample-barcoded 5' primer and J-beta primers. TCRdb recomputed calls from the 5' RACE reads with MiXCR, one row per CDR3 protein. This repertoire shows some 560,000 distinct CDR3 sequences, about 28% found once; its top ten account for 3.6%. These data are also associated with another study on T cells of mothers and their children.

Sequenced input: blood. The receptors here all came from a boy between 2 and 10 years old in good health.

About this clonotype itself: No conserved phenylalanine or tryptophan is present at the end of the CDR3, so a read error is the likely explanation. The CDR3 nucleotides read TGTGCCAGCAGTTTAAGGGAAAGGAGCACAGATACGCAGTATTCT. This translates into CASSLRERSTDTQYS. The chain couples TRBV12-3 or TRBV12-4 to TRBJ2-3; D is unresolved. The CDR3 runs to 15 residues. Trimming took off 2 bases at V and 0 bases at J, with 9 bases between the two ends.

CDR3 nucleotide sequence: TGTGCCAGCAGTGCTAGCGGGAGTGAGGCCAAAAACATTCAGTACTTC. It encodes CASSASGSEAKNIQYF. V is TRBV6-2 or TRBV6-3 and J is TRBJ2-4; 10 positions match TRBD2. The V and J ends lost 5 bases and 1 base, in that order; junction bases with no gene match: 5. Per germline, CDR1 MNHEY and CDR2 SVGEGT. The CDR3 is 16 residues long.

This clonotype was seen more than once but under ten times. The V gene is TRBV5-1, the J gene TRBJ2-1; the D gene is possibly TRBD2 (6 bases). Trimming removed 7 bases at V and 5 bases at J, with 19 bases between. Germline V gives CDR1 SGHRS, CDR2 YFSETQ. The CDR3 sequence is 15 residues long. CDR3 in amino acids: CASAKGLAPDNEQFF. CDR3 bases: TGCGCCAGCGCAAAAGGGCTAGCGCCAGACAATGAGCAGTTCTTC. Full variable domain (outside the CDR3, taken from reference TRBV5-1 and TRBJ2-1): KAGVTQTPRYLIKTRGQQVTLSCSPISGHRSVSWYQQTPGQGLQFLFEYFSETQRNKGNFPGRFSGRQFSNSRSEMNVSTLELGDSALYLCASAKGLAPDNEQFFGPGTRLTVL.

The table lists this clonotype with a few counts. V and J are TRBV19 and TRBJ2-6; D gene unclear. In germline, CDR1 is LNHDA, CDR2 SQIVND (reference sequence). The CDR3 loop spans 17 amino acids. The V and J ends lost 1 base and 2 bases respectively, with 12 bases between them. The CDR3 nucleotides read TGTGCCAGTAGTATAGGCGGCCTAACTCCTGGGGCCAACGTCCTGACTTTC. As protein: CASSIGGLTPGANVLTF.

This clonotype was picked up a small number of times. The chain combines TRBV7-6 with TRBJ2-3; 9 nucleotides line up with TRBD2. V dropped 1 base and J dropped 1; count of bases not matched to a gene: 9. CDR1 is SGHVS, CDR2 FNYEAQ, per germline. The CDR3 length is 18 residues. Here the CDR3 reads CASSLGLISGRGTDTQYF. The CDR3 bases are TGTGCCAGCAGCTTAGGCCTAATTAGCGGGAGAGGCACAGATACGCAGTATTTT.

The rearrangement uses TRBV27 and TRBJ2-3; perhaps TRBD2 as D (5 bases). The germline gives CDR1 MNHEY, CDR2 SMNVEV (reference sequence). There are 16 residues in the CDR3. V lost 0 bases, J lost 0 bases, and 10 bases lay in between. The CDR3 DNA reads TGTGCCAGCAGTTTATCCGGGATCCCCAGCACAGATACGCAGTATTTT. Amino acids: CASSLSGIPSTDTQYF.

CDR3 in DNA: TGCAGTGCTAGAGGCGGGAGGGTCGAAGAGACCCAGTACTTC. Translated, it gives CSARGGRVEETQYF. The V call is TRBV20-1, the J call TRBJ2-5; 9 positions match TRBD2. V shed 1 base, J shed 3 bases, and the junction held 3 bases outside the gene matches. This CDR3 is 14 amino acids long. Per germline, CDR1 DFQATT and CDR2 SNEGSKA (reference sequence).

This sequence joins TRBV11-2 and TRBJ2-5; D is unresolved. The J call may be incorrect, as the DNA end agrees better with TRBJ2-1. This CDR3 comprises 13 residues. Germline V gene data show CDR1 as SGHAT and CDR2 as FQNNGV. The DNA of the CDR3 is TGTGCCAGCAGCTCCAACCCGGACAATGAGCAGTTCTTC. It translates to CASSSNPDNEQFF.

This clonotype was seen a few times. J is TRBJ1-1 and V is TRBV18, with D unresolved. This CDR3 has 13 residues. Germline V CDR1 and CDR2: KGHSH, LQKENI. V shed 0 bases and J shed 5 bases, with 7 bases lying between them. CDR3 amino acids: CASSPPLQTEAFF. The DNA of the CDR3 is TGTGCCAGCTCACCACCCTTACAGACTGAAGCTTTCTTT.

The genes are TRBV29-1 and TRBJ1-2, with 9 bases aligning to TRBD1. CDR1 and CDR2 from the germline V gene are SQVTM and ANQGSEA. Trimming at V came to 6 bases and at J to 7 bases, leaving 9 bases not matched to a gene. The CDR3 length is 13 residues. The CDR3 loop is CSVGDREAIGYTF. Written as DNA, the CDR3 is TGCAGCGTAGGGGACAGGGAGGCGATTGGCTACACCTTC.

This clonotype has just a few counts. The V call is TRBV7-9, the J call TRBJ2-1; D is uncertain. The CDR3 runs 12 residues. V was cut by 5 bases and J by 7 bases, with 9 bases left in between. Per germline, CDR1 SEHNR and CDR2 FQNEAQ (reference sequence). The CDR3 loop reads CASSRFENEQFF. The CDR3 DNA reads as TGTGCCAGCAGCCGCTTTGAGAATGAGCAGTTCTTC.